Below are 15 T cell receptor beta chains sequenced from a single sample in a study of technical replicates of blood from a few donors. TCRdb keeps only in-frame clones here, not all; method: immunoSEQ multiplex PCR. The sample contains about 75,000 clones, approximately 97% of which appear only once. Sequences were obtained from T cells isolated from PBMCs. The receptors derive from a human donor in good health.

The CDR3, as DNA: TGCAGCGTTGTACGGGAGGGCTACGAGCAGTACTTC. Protein: CSVVREGYEQYF. The J gene is TRBJ2-7, the V gene TRBV29-1; 8 bases are shared with TRBD2. Germline loops: CDR1 SQVTM, CDR2 ANQGSEA. The CDR3 runs 12 residues. Trimming at V came to 4 bases and at J to 3 bases, leaving 2 bases not matched to a gene.

The rearrangement uses TRBV7-2 and TRBJ2-1; maybe TRBD2 (6 bases). V was cut by 1 base and J by 4 bases, with 14 bases left in between. This CDR3 is 16 amino acids long. Germline lookup yields CDR1 SGHTA and CDR2 FQGNSA. In DNA, the CDR3 is TGTGCCAGCAGCTTAGTGTCTGGACGGGAGTACAATGAGCAGTTCTTC. Protein sequence: CASSLVSGREYNEQFF.

The chain combines TRBV6-4 with TRBJ2-1; perhaps TRBD2 as D (6 bases). V was pared by 8 bases and J by 4 bases, with 12 bases between. The CDR3 loop spans 13 amino acids. CDR1 and CDR2 (germline): MRHNA, SNTAGT. DNA for the CDR3: TGTGCCAGCCGAGCTAGCGAATACAATGAGCAGTTCTTC. As protein: CASRASEYNEQFF.

This clone was seen just once. The chain combines TRBV5-6 with TRBJ1-1; the D gene is possibly TRBD1 (6 bases). V lost 0 bases, J lost 6 bases, and 18 bases lay in between. Looked up from germline, CDR1 is SGHDT and CDR2 is YYEEEE. The CDR3 runs to 16 residues. This chain's CDR3 is CASSLAGAPTTPEAFF. CDR3 bases: TGTGCCAGCAGCTTGGCAGGGGCCCCCACAACCCCTGAAGCTTTCTTT.

This chain uses TRBV27 with TRBJ1-1; no reliable D call. Deletions cut 5 bases from V and 1 base from J, with 11 bases between. There are 14 residues in the CDR3. Germline V gene lookup returns CDR1 MNHEY and CDR2 SMNVEV (reference sequence). The CDR3 DNA reads as TGTGCCAGCAGTGTAGGATCGGGGAACACTGAAGCTTTCTTT. Translated, it gives CASSVGSGNTEAFF.

The CDR3 reads CASSSRGWNTEAFF. The CDR3 region has the DNA TGTGCCAGCAGTTCCAGGGGCTGGAACACTGAAGCTTTCTTT. V usage is TRBV27 and J usage is TRBJ1-1; weak D call: TRBD1 (6 bases). The ends were cut back, 4 bases at V and 1 base at J, with 10 bases in the middle. CDR1 is MNHEY and CDR2 is SMNVEV in the germline V gene (reference sequence). The CDR3 covers 14 residues.

V and J are TRBV6-5 and TRBJ1-1; no clear D gene. Trimming cost V 2 bases and J 1 base, with 5 bases left between them. Germline CDR1 and CDR2: MNHEY and SVGAGI. This CDR3 is 13 amino acids long. The CDR3 protein is CASSYLGNTEAFF. The CDR3 DNA reads TGTGCCAGCAGTTACCTAGGGAACACTGAAGCTTTCTTT.

V and J are TRBV4-1 and TRBJ2-1, with 12 positions matching TRBD2. V dropped 2 bases and J dropped 8; count of bases not matched to a gene: 7. This CDR3 region has 16 residues. Germline V gives CDR1 MGHRA, CDR2 YSYEKL. The CDR3 protein is CASSQNPLAGGYEQFF. The CDR3 DNA reads TGCGCCAGCAGCCAAAACCCACTAGCGGGAGGATATGAGCAGTTCTTC.

The count of this clone is one. The rearrangement uses TRBV27 and TRBJ2-7, with D perhaps matching TRBD2 (6 bases). Germline assignment: CDR1 MNHEY and CDR2 SMNVEV (reference sequence). V was trimmed by 2 bases and J by 0 bases, leaving 8 bases between them. The CDR3 length is 14 residues. The CDR3 nucleotides are TGTGCCAGCAGTTTAGGGAGGTCCTCCTACGAGCAGTACTTC. Its translation: CASSLGRSSYEQYF.

This clone came up once. Here the CDR3 DNA reads TGTGCCAGCAGCTCGGGGACTTCCTTCAACTACGAGCAGTACTTC. Encoded protein: CASSSGTSFNYEQYF. The rearrangement links TRBV7-6 to TRBJ2-7; perhaps TRBD2 as D (6 bases). This CDR3 is 15 amino acids long. V lost 4 bases and J lost 3, with 16 bases in between. Germline V gives CDR1 SGHVS, CDR2 FNYEAQ.

The CDR3 here is CASSANRQANTEAFF. In DNA, the CDR3 is TGTGCCAGCAGCGCTAACCGACAGGCTAACACTGAAGCTTTCTTT. This rearrangement joins TRBV9 to TRBJ1-1; a possible D gene is TRBD1 (6 bases). CDR3 length: 15 amino acids. Germline V gene lookup returns CDR1 SGDLS and CDR2 YYNGEE. Between the trimmed V and J ends, which lost 3 bases and 2 bases, there was a span of 14 bases.

This sequence joins TRBV28 and TRBJ2-7; 11 nucleotides match TRBD2. In germline, CDR1 is MDHEN, CDR2 SYDVKM. This CDR3 region has 15 residues. The trim removed 7 bases at V and 3 bases at J, leaving 8 bases unmatched. CDR3 in DNA: TGTGCCAGCAAAAACCCGGGACTAGCGGTCTACGAGCAGTACTTC. This codes for CASKNPGLAVYEQYF.

The rearrangement uses TRBV29-1 and TRBJ2-1, with a tentative D call TRBD2 (5 bases). This CDR3 is built from 14 residues. Germline loops: CDR1 SQVTM, CDR2 ANQGSEA. V gave up 7 bases and J gave up 1 base, with 14 bases separating them. DNA for the CDR3: TGCAGCGCGCCCACGAGCGGTTCCTACAATGAGCAGTTCTTC. This gives the protein CSAPTSGSYNEQFF.

The chain uses TRBV5-1 and TRBJ1-4; a weak D match, TRBD1 (5 bases). V lost 0 bases and J lost 4, with 10 bases in between. This CDR3 region has 15 residues. Germline CDR1 and CDR2: SGHRS and YFSETQ. The CDR3 nucleotides are TGCGCCAGCAGCTTGGGTCCAGGGATTAATGAAAAACTGTTTTTT. This translates into CASSLGPGINEKLFF.

The CDR3 sequence is CASSWTSGYNEQFF. The CDR3 nucleotides read TGCGCCAGCAGCTGGACTAGCGGTTACAATGAGCAGTTCTTC. This chain connects TRBV5-1 to TRBJ2-1; 10 bases match TRBD2. CDR3 length equals 14 residues. Losses at the gene ends were 3 bases for V and 4 bases for J; bases not matched to a gene: 1. Germline assignment: CDR1 SGHRS and CDR2 YFSETQ. Variable domain in full (rest from reference TRBV5-1 and TRBJ2-1): KAGVTQTPRYLIKTRGQQVTLSCSPISGHRSVSWYQQTPGQGLQFLFEYFSETQRNKGNFPGRFSGRQFSNSRSEMNVSTLELGDSALYLCASSWTSGYNEQFFGPGTRLTVL.